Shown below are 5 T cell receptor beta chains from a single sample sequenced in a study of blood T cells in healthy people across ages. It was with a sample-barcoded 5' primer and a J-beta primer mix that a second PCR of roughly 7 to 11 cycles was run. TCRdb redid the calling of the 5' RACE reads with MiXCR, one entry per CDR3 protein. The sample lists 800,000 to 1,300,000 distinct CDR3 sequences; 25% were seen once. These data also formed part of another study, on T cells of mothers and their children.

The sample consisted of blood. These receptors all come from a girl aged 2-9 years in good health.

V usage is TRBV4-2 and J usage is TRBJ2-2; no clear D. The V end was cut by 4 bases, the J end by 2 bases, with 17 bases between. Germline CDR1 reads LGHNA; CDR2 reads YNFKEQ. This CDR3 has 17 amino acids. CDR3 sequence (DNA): TGTGCCAGCAGCCTCCCTAACACCGTACTCAACACCGGGGAGCTGTTTTTT. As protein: CASSLPNTVLNTGELFF.

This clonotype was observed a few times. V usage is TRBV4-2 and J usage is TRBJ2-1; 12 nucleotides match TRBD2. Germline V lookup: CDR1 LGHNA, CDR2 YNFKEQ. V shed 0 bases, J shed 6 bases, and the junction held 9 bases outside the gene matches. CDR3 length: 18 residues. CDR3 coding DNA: TGTGCCAGCAGCCAAGATTTAGAGCCGGGACTAGCGGGCAATGAGCAGTTCTTC. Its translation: CASSQDLEPGLAGNEQFF.

The chain's CDR3 is CSAGWVRGYTF. The CDR3 nucleotides are TGCAGTGCGGGGTGGGTAAGGGGCTACACCTTC. The chain couples TRBV20-1 to TRBJ1-2; D ambiguous. V was shortened by 6 bases and J by 8 bases, with 13 bases between the two germline ends. The CDR3 runs 11 residues. Germline V gene data show CDR1 as DFQATT and CDR2 as SNEGSKA (reference sequence).

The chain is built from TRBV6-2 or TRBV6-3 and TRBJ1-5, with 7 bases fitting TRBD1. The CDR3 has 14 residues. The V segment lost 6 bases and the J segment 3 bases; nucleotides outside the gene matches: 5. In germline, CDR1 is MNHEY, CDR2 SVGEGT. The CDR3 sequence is CASRPTGNNQPQHF. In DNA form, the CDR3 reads TGTGCCAGCAGGCCGACAGGGAACAATCAGCCCCAGCATTTT.

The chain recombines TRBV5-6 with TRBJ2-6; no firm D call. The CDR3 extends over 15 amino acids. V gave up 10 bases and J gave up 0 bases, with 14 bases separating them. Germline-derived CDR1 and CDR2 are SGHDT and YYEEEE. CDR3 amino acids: CACATAHSGANVLTF. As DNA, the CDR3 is TGTGCCTGCGCTACAGCCCACTCTGGGGCCAACGTCCTGACTTTC. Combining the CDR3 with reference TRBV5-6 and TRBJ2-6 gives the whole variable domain DAGVTQSPTHLIKTRGQQVTLRCSPKSGHDTVSWYQQALGQGPQFIFQYYEEEERQRGNFPDRFSGHQFPNYSSELNVNALLLGDSALYLCACATAHSGANVLTFGAGSRLTVL.